These 30 T cell receptor beta chains were sequenced from one sample in a study of memory B cells and T cells in multiple sclerosis. Stimulus-free culture yielded autoproliferating CFSE-dim and non-proliferating CFSE-high T cells, each sequenced separately. 5x10^7 CFSE-labeled PBMCs were cultured less than eight days unstimulated, then replicate wells were pooled. These receptors' antigens are unknown. Produced via immunoSEQ multiplex PCR; TCRdb's table is partial and in-frame only. The top ten clones hold about 2.5% of a sample with approximately 32,000 clones, roughly 82% of them seen once. The material sequenced was PBMCs from blood kept in culture. These TCRs come from a human donor with multiple sclerosis.

This chain joins TRBV5-1 and TRBJ2-2; no clear D gene. V gave up 0 bases and J gave up 7 bases, with 13 bases separating them. Germline CDR1 is SGHRS and CDR2 is YFSETQ. CDR3 length: 15 residues. The DNA of the CDR3 is TGCGCCAGCAGCTTGGACGGCCTAAATGTCGGGGAGCTGTTTTTT. Translation gives CASSLDGLNVGELFF.

The rearrangement links TRBV10-3 to TRBJ1-4, with 9 positions matching TRBD1. After removal of 3 bases from V and 8 bases from J, the junction contained 4 bases not matched to a gene. CDR1 is ENHRY and CDR2 is SYGVKD in the germline V gene. CDR3 length: 14 amino acids. CDR3 nucleotides: TGTGCCATCAGTGAAGGGACAGGGTGGGAAAAACTGTTTTTT. Translating it yields CAISEGTGWEKLFF.

This chain connects TRBV9 to TRBJ2-1, with no clear D. V shed 4 bases and J shed 4 bases, with 6 bases lying between them. This CDR3 has 12 amino acids. Germline loops: CDR1 SGDLS, CDR2 YYNGEE. CDR3 nucleotide sequence: TGTGCCAGCAGCCCCGTTTACAATGAGCAGTTCTTC. The encoded protein is CASSPVYNEQFF.

The chain is built from TRBV11-2 and TRBJ2-7, with TRBD2 identical over 7 bases. Germline CDR1 reads SGHAT; CDR2 reads FQNNGV. V was clipped by 3 bases and J by 4 bases; unmatched bases: 9. This CDR3 comprises 15 residues. CDR3 residues: CASSFLADPPYEQYF. CDR3 nucleotide sequence: TGTGCCAGCAGCTTTCTAGCGGACCCACCTTACGAGCAGTACTTC.

The chain is built from TRBV18 and TRBJ2-7; D is undetermined. CDR1 is KGHSH, CDR2 LQKENI, per germline. The V end lost 0 bases, the J end lost 0 bases, and 12 bases lay between the germline ends. The CDR3 is made up of 16 amino acids. CDR3 in amino acids: CASSPPMNSLSYEQYF. The CDR3 bases are TGTGCCAGCTCACCACCGATGAACAGCCTCTCCTACGAGCAGTACTTC.

This sequence joins TRBV6-6 and TRBJ2-3; no reliable D call. Germline CDR1 and CDR2: MNHNY and SVGAGI (reference sequence). V shed 0 bases and J shed 5 bases, with 12 bases lying between them. This CDR3 region has 15 residues. The CDR3 here is CASSYSNPPGDTQYF. The CDR3 region has the DNA TGTGCCAGCAGTTACTCCAACCCGCCAGGAGATACGCAGTATTTT.

This sequence joins TRBV10-3 and TRBJ2-2, with D perhaps TRBD2 (6 bases). Germline V gives CDR1 ENHRY, CDR2 SYGVKD. There are 14 residues in the CDR3. V was shortened by 7 bases and J by 0 bases, with 9 bases between the two germline ends. In DNA form, the CDR3 reads TGTGCCATCAAGGGAGGTTCGAACACCGGGGAGCTGTTTTTT. Protein sequence: CAIKGGSNTGELFF.

This clone has only a few counts. V gene TRBV14 combines with J gene TRBJ1-2; no reliable D call. V gave up 6 bases and J gave up 4 bases, with 12 bases separating them. Germline V gene data show CDR1 as SGHDN and CDR2 as FVKESK. The CDR3 is 13 amino acids. The CDR3: CASSRAVLYGYTF. The CDR3, as DNA: TGTGCCAGCAGTCGGGCAGTCCTCTATGGCTACACCTTC.

This clone was counted between two and nine times. The chain links TRBV7-2 to TRBJ2-1, with D hard to call. Looked up from germline, CDR1 is SGHTA and CDR2 is FQGNSA. V dropped 3 bases and J dropped 9 bases, with 9 bases sitting between them. CDR3 length: 12 residues. The CDR3 DNA reads as TGTGCCAGCAGCTTCGACCGGCGTGAGCAGTTCTTC. Its translation: CASSFDRREQFF.

This clone came up a few times. The rearrangement joins TRBV19 to TRBJ2-7, with D perhaps assigned TRBD1 or TRBD2 (6 bases each). The germline V gene has CDR1 LNHDA and CDR2 SQIVND (reference sequence). Trimming shortened V by 5 bases and J by 5 bases, and 16 bases separated the two germline ends. The CDR3 consists of 14 residues. The DNA of the CDR3 is TGTGCCAGTAGTCGGGGGCAGGGCCTCCACGAGCAGTACTTC. Translation gives CASSRGQGLHEQYF. Full variable domain (outside the CDR3, taken from reference TRBV19 and TRBJ2-7): DGGITQSPKYLFRKEGQNVTLSCEQNLNHDAMYWYRQDPGQGLRLIYYSQIVNDFQKGDIAEGYSVSREKKESFPLTVTSAQKNPTAFYLCASSRGQGLHEQYFGPGTRLTVT.

CDR3 residues: CASSFPRTSGKDEQFF. CDR3 DNA sequence: TGTGCCAGCAGTTTCCCCAGGACTAGCGGGAAGGATGAGCAGTTCTTC. The chain uses TRBV28 and TRBJ2-1; TRBD2 matches at 12 bases. This CDR3 region has 16 residues. CDR1 MDHEN and CDR2 SYDVKM come from the germline V gene. The V gene end was trimmed by 3 bases and the J gene end by 8 bases; junction bases not matched to a gene: 8.

This rearrangement joins TRBV12-5 to TRBJ2-2, with 9 bases fitting TRBD1. V gave up 5 bases and J gave up 6 bases; unmatched junction bases: 7. The V gene's germline CDR1 is LGHNT and CDR2 FRNRAP. The CDR3 is made up of 15 amino acids. The CDR3 sequence is CASGLRTGVAGELFF. CDR3 nucleotide sequence: TGTGCTAGTGGTCTCCGGACAGGGGTAGCCGGGGAGCTGTTTTTT.

The gene calls are TRBV5-4 and TRBJ2-1; TRBD1 agrees at 11 bases. The CDR3 totals 16 residues. Germline trimming cut 3 bases from V and 7 bases from J; bases unmatched to any gene: 9. Looked up from germline, CDR1 is SGHNT and CDR2 is YYREEE (reference sequence). Here the CDR3 reads CASSSSGQGAYNEQFF. The CDR3 DNA is TGTGCCAGCAGCTCCTCCGGACAGGGGGCTTATAATGAGCAGTTCTTC. Full variable domain (remainder filled in from reference TRBV5-4 and TRBJ2-1): ETGVTQSPTHLIKTRGQQVTLRCSSQSGHNTVSWYQQALGQGPQFIFQYYREEENGRGNFPPRFSGLQFPNYSSELNVNALELDDSALYLCASSSSGQGAYNEQFFGPGTRLTVL.

V and J are TRBV2 and TRBJ1-1; 9 nucleotides line up with TRBD1. The germline V gene has CDR1 SNHLY and CDR2 FYNNEI. V lost 8 bases to trimming and J lost 6 bases; unmatched junction nucleotides: 10. CDR3 length: 14 residues. The CDR3 coding sequence is TGTGCCAGCCGGGACAGGGATTTTTTGTCTGAAGCTTTCTTT. Translating gives CASRDRDFLSEAFF.

The V and J genes are TRBV7-9 and TRBJ2-1; no firm D call. CDR3 length: 16 amino acids. Between the trimmed V and J ends, which lost 3 bases and 0 bases, there was a span of 12 bases. Germline V CDR1 and CDR2: SEHNR, FQNEAQ (reference sequence). CDR3 DNA: TGTGCCAGCAGCTTGGGTACAGAAGCCTCCTACAATGAGCAGTTCTTC. Its translation is CASSLGTEASYNEQFF.

V gene TRBV19 combines with J gene TRBJ2-5, with D perhaps being TRBD1 or TRBD2 (5 bases each). In germline, CDR1 is LNHDA, CDR2 SQIVND (reference sequence). The V end was cut by 5 bases, the J end by 5 bases, with 15 bases between. The CDR3 spans 14 residues. CDR3 nucleotide sequence: TGTGCCAGTAGTCCAGGGACCTGGCTTGAGACCCAGTACTTC. Protein: CASSPGTWLETQYF.

This clone showed up just once. V gene TRBV28 combines with J gene TRBJ2-5; TRBD2 might be the D (7 bases). CDR3 length: 15 residues. V was trimmed by 4 bases and J by 6 bases, leaving 18 bases between them. Per the germline V gene, CDR1 is MDHEN and CDR2 is SYDVKM. The CDR3 protein is CASSSLGGGVKTQYF. DNA for the CDR3: TGTGCCAGCAGTTCCTTGGGGGGGGGCGTAAAGACCCAGTACTTC.

The chain has TRBV28 and TRBJ2-7; TRBD1 agrees at 9 bases. CDR1 MDHEN and CDR2 SYDVKM come from the germline V gene. The CDR3 contains 14 residues. J lost 3 bases, V lost 6 bases, and 6 bases had no gene match. CDR3 loop: CASREQGADYEQYF. The CDR3, as DNA: TGTGCCAGCAGGGAACAGGGGGCGGACTACGAGCAGTACTTC.

This chain joins TRBV6-4 and TRBJ2-3; 10 bases line up with TRBD1. V shed 0 bases, J shed 6 bases, and the junction held 6 bases outside the gene matches. CDR3 length equals 16 residues. CDR1 is MRHNA, CDR2 SNTAGT, per germline. CDR3 DNA: TGTGCCAGCAGTGACTCCCGACAGGGGGCGAGGGATACGCAGTATTTT. The encoded protein is CASSDSRQGARDTQYF.

The rearrangement links TRBV9 to TRBJ2-2, with D uncertain. The CDR3 sequence is 14 residues long. Trimming removed 4 bases at V and 0 bases at J, with 7 bases between. Germline loops: CDR1 SGDLS, CDR2 YYNGEE. The DNA of the CDR3 is TGTGCCAGCAGCCCCGGGTCGAACACCGGGGAGCTGTTTTTT. Residues: CASSPGSNTGELFF.

The CDR3 DNA sequence: TGTGCCAGCAGTGAAATGGGCAGAGGAAGTCAGCCCCAGCATTTT. This codes for CASSEMGRGSQPQHF. The rearrangement joins TRBV6-1 to TRBJ1-5, with D uncertain. The V end lost 2 bases, the J end lost 6 bases, and 14 bases lay between the germline ends. The CDR3 spans 15 residues. Germline V gene sequence: CDR1 MNHNS, CDR2 SASEGT.

This clone occurred once. This chain joins TRBV27 and TRBJ2-2, with 7 bases identical to TRBD1. The junction had 4 bases not matched to a gene; V was cut back by 3 bases and J by 0 bases. The CDR3 has 16 residues. CDR1 is MNHEY and CDR2 is SMNVEV in the germline V gene (reference sequence). The CDR3 DNA reads as TGTGCCAGCAGTTTTCAGGGGACAGCGAACACCGGGGAGCTGTTTTTT. It codes for CASSFQGTANTGELFF.

The gene calls are TRBV18 and TRBJ1-2; D is ambiguous. The CDR3 extends over 14 amino acids. Trimming removed 0 bases at V and 8 bases at J, with 13 bases between. Germline loops: CDR1 KGHSH, CDR2 LQKENI. The CDR3 coding sequence is TGTGCCAGCTCACCACCGCCACGGTTAGGAGGCTACACCTTC. This codes for CASSPPPRLGGYTF.

The chain is built from TRBV6-6 and TRBJ2-5, with 10 nucleotides matching TRBD1. The V gene's germline CDR1 is MNHNY and CDR2 SVGAGI (reference sequence). There are 16 residues in the CDR3. Trimming cost V 0 bases and J 3 bases; bases outside gene matches: 4. The CDR3 spells CASSYSGQGREETQYF. The CDR3 nucleotides read TGTGCCAGCAGTTACTCGGGACAGGGGAGGGAAGAGACCCAGTACTTC.

This sequence joins TRBV27 and TRBJ2-2; D ambiguous. Trimming took 3 bases from V and 0 from J, leaving 5 bases between them. The CDR3 covers 14 residues. Germline V gene lookup returns CDR1 MNHEY and CDR2 SMNVEV (reference sequence). The CDR3 here is CASSFGANTGELFF. The CDR3, as DNA: TGTGCCAGCAGTTTTGGGGCGAACACCGGGGAGCTGTTTTTT.

Written as DNA, the CDR3 is TGCAGCGTTGGACAGTCTGGTGGCTACACCTTC. Translating it yields CSVGQSGGYTF. The rearrangement uses TRBV29-1 and TRBJ1-2, with a tentative D call TRBD1 (5 bases). V was clipped by 4 bases and J by 7 bases, with 10 bases between them. The CDR3 length is 11 residues. Germline V gene lookup returns CDR1 SQVTM and CDR2 ANQGSEA.

The V and J genes are TRBV5-1 and TRBJ2-7; 11 bases agree with TRBD1. Germline V lookup: CDR1 SGHRS, CDR2 YFSETQ. The CDR3 is 16 amino acids. V gave up 2 bases and J gave up 5 bases; unmatched junction bases: 9. CDR3 amino acids: CASSFPAGTGGDEQYF. CDR3 nucleotide sequence: TGCGCCAGCAGCTTCCCCGCCGGGACAGGGGGTGACGAGCAGTACTTC. Variable domain in full (rest from reference TRBV5-1 and TRBJ2-7): KAGVTQTPRYLIKTRGQQVTLSCSPISGHRSVSWYQQTPGQGLQFLFEYFSETQRNKGNFPGRFSGRQFSNSRSEMNVSTLELGDSALYLCASSFPAGTGGDEQYFGPGTRLTVT.

The V call is TRBV2, the J call TRBJ1-2; TRBD1 is a possible D gene (6 bases). Germline lookup yields CDR1 SNHLY and CDR2 FYNNEI. Trimming removed 3 bases at V and 2 bases at J, with 19 bases between. The CDR3 is made up of 17 amino acids. The chain's CDR3 is CASSDFPDRNENYGYTF. CDR3 coding DNA: TGTGCCAGCAGTGATTTTCCCGACAGGAACGAAAACTATGGCTACACCTTC.

This chain connects TRBV5-1 to TRBJ2-7, with a possible D match to TRBD1 (6 bases). The germline gives CDR1 SGHRS, CDR2 YFSETQ. The germline V and J ends were trimmed by 4 bases and 2 bases, with 16 bases remaining between them. The CDR3 consists of 15 residues. CDR3 sequence: CASSALTGLTYEQYF. The CDR3 DNA sequence: TGCGCCAGCAGCGCCCTCACAGGGTTGACCTACGAGCAGTACTTC.

In DNA, the CDR3 is TGTGCCAGCAGTTTTTACAGAACTAGCGCAGATACGCAGTATTTT. Its protein is CASSFYRTSADTQYF. V and J are TRBV27 and TRBJ2-3, with 7 bases identical to TRBD2. The CDR3 contains 15 residues. Trimming took 3 bases from V and 4 from J; bases not matched to a gene: 7. Germline V gene sequence: CDR1 MNHEY, CDR2 SMNVEV (reference sequence).